The clone carrying this T cell receptor (beta chain) was observed many times. Its antigen remains unidentified. Looked up from germline, CDR1 is SGHRS and CDR2 is YFSETQ. Between the trimmed V and J ends, which lost 0 bases and 6 bases, there was a span of 12 bases. The CDR3 runs to 14 residues. TCRdb analysed the reads with MiXCR anew, one entry per CDR3 protein. The sample has 65,000 to 90,000 distinct CDR3 sequences, just under 4% seen once. The data were obtained in a study of T cell repertoires in cytomegalovirus infection. Study-level points and caveats: CMV carriers with the relevant HLA were identified by cumulative public TCR beta family frequency.

This chain joins TRBV5-1 and TRBJ1-1; D might be TRBD1 (5 bases). Sequenced sample: PBMCs. This sequence was found in a human donor in good health (CMV status not recorded). Some clones in this sample may be carry-over from other donors' samples. The CDR3 loop is CASSLETGRSEAFF. CDR3 in DNA: TGCGCCAGCAGCTTGGAAACAGGAAGGTCTGAAGCTTTCTTT.